These 21 T cell receptor beta chains were all obtained from the same sample, sequenced in a study of T cells in localized non-small cell lung cancer. Sequencing was performed with immunoSEQ multiplex PCR; in TCRdb, only in-frame clones are kept and a portion is missing. Among around 3,900 clones, roughly 23% were seen once, and the ten largest hold 7% to 10%. Sequencing was performed on lung tumor tissue, taken before any cancer treatment. Receptor source: a male donor older than 55 with stage I lung adenocarcinoma.

By proportion, this clone is large (0.1 to 1%). This chain joins TRBV6-8 and TRBJ1-1; D call uncertain. Germline V gene sequence: CDR1 MNHGY, CDR2 SAAAGT. V was pared by 4 bases and J by 0 bases, with 6 bases between. The length of the CDR3 is 13 residues. CDR3 region: CASSLSVNTEAFF. DNA for the CDR3: TGTGCCAGCAGTTTGTCCGTGAACACTGAAGCTTTCTTT.

The gene calls are TRBV30 and TRBJ2-7, with D hard to call. Germline lookup yields CDR1 GTSNPN and CDR2 SVGIG (reference sequence). The CDR3 covers 12 residues. V was pared by 2 bases and J by 2 bases, with 7 bases between. The CDR3 sequence: CAWSPAAYEQYF. CDR3 nucleotide sequence: TGTGCCTGGAGTCCGGCAGCCTACGAGCAGTACTTC.

The rearrangement links TRBV14 to TRBJ1-2, with D possibly matching TRBD1 (5 bases). The CDR3 loop spans 15 amino acids. The germline V gene encodes CDR1 SGHDN and CDR2 FVKESK. Trimming cost V 1 base and J 5 bases, with 14 bases left between them. CDR3 nucleotide sequence: TGTGCCAGCAGCCAAGTCCAAGGGGCCCCTTATGGCTACACCTTC. Residues: CASSQVQGAPYGYTF.

This clone was picked up a small number of times. The J gene is TRBJ1-1, the V gene TRBV6-7; no clear D. TRBV6-7 is classed as an ORF, of uncertain function. The length of the CDR3 is 11 residues. V was shortened by 8 bases and J by 7 bases, with 11 bases between the two germline ends. CDR3 region: CASVGFYEAFF. The CDR3 DNA reads TGTGCCAGCGTTGGGTTCTATGAAGCTTTCTTT.

The chain recombines TRBV19 with TRBJ2-5; 9 bases are a match to TRBD1. J gave up 5 bases and V 5 bases, and 0 bases lay outside the gene matches. Germline-derived CDR1 and CDR2 are LNHDA and SQIVND (reference sequence). This CDR3 region has 12 residues. As DNA, the CDR3 is TGTGCCAGTAGTGACAGGGGGGAGACCCAGTACTTC. This codes for CASSDRGETQYF.

The chain employs TRBV28 and TRBJ1-1; TRBD1 might be the D (5 bases). The CDR3 is 14 amino acids. Trimming pared 6 bases from V and 3 bases from J, leaving 14 bases between. CDR1 MDHEN and CDR2 SYDVKM come from the germline V gene. CDR3 coding DNA: TGTGCCAGCAGGCTACAGGAGCGCGACACTGAAGCTTTCTTT. This codes for CASRLQERDTEAFF. The whole variable domain, remainder taken from reference TRBV28 and TRBJ1-1, is DVKVTQSSRYLVKRTGEKVFLECVQDMDHENMFWYRQDPGLGLRLIYFSYDVKMKEKGDIPEGYSVSREKKERFSLILESASTNQTSMYLCASRLQERDTEAFFGQGTRLTVV.

This clone is a singleton in its sample. This chain uses TRBV18 with TRBJ2-1; possibly TRBD1 or TRBD2 for D (5 bases each). The V end lost 0 bases, the J end lost 7 bases, and 13 bases lay between the germline ends. Germline V gives CDR1 KGHSH, CDR2 LQKENI. The CDR3 has 15 residues. CDR3 nucleotide sequence: TGTGCCAGCTCACCACCGGGAAATTGGGGGAATGAGCAGTTCTTC. Translated: CASSPPGNWGNEQFF.

The rearrangement uses TRBV28 and TRBJ1-1; D may be TRBD1 (6 bases). In germline, CDR1 is MDHEN, CDR2 SYDVKM. The length of the CDR3 is 13 residues. V shed 1 base and J shed 4 bases, with 7 bases lying between them. The CDR3 nucleotides are TGTGCCAGCAGTTTATCCAGGGGCACTGAAGCTTTCTTT. Translated: CASSLSRGTEAFF.

By sample fraction, this clone is large (0.1 to 1%). The chain couples TRBV4-1 to TRBJ1-1; tentative D call: TRBD1 (6 bases). CDR3 length: 13 amino acids. Germline loops: CDR1 MGHRA, CDR2 YSYEKL. The ends were cut back, 0 bases at V and 11 bases at J, with 13 bases in the middle. The CDR3 DNA sequence: TGCGCCAGCAGCCAAGATACGGGGACAAAGGCTTTCTTT. Protein product: CASSQDTGTKAFF.

This clone was detected only a few times. An end of the junction does not agree with germline; a read error may underlie this. The gene calls are TRBV28 and TRBJ1-5; the D gene is possibly TRBD1 (5 bases). This CDR3 spans 15 amino acids. The germline gives CDR1 MDHEN, CDR2 SYDVKM. CDR3: CGSTTEGRGPRPQHF. In DNA, the CDR3 is TGTGGCAGCACCACTGAGGGGAGGGGCCCTCGGCCCCAGCATTTT.

J is TRBJ2-2 and V is TRBV5-1, with D perhaps assigned TRBD1 or TRBD2 (5 bases each). V gave up 4 bases and J gave up 2 bases, with 12 bases separating them. Germline lookup yields CDR1 SGHRS and CDR2 YFSETQ. The CDR3 contains 15 residues. DNA of the CDR3: TGCGCCAGCAGCCCCTTTGGGGGAAACACCGGGGAGCTGTTTTTT. It is translated as CASSPFGGNTGELFF.

The genes are TRBV14 and TRBJ1-2; D remains unclear. Looked up from germline, CDR1 is SGHDN and CDR2 is FVKESK. The CDR3 runs 15 residues. V was cut by 1 base and J by 4 bases, with 13 bases left in between. The CDR3 nucleotides are TGTGCCAGCAGCCAAGCGTCCCATTTGCCCTATGGCTACACCTTC. Protein: CASSQASHLPYGYTF.

V gene TRBV30 combines with J gene TRBJ2-5; the D gene could be TRBD1 or TRBD2 (5 bases each). Trimming pared 3 bases from V and 3 bases from J, leaving 8 bases between. The germline gives CDR1 GTSNPN, CDR2 SVGIG (reference sequence). This CDR3 spans 12 amino acids. CDR3: CAWSGAKETQYF. The CDR3 nucleotides read TGTGCCTGGAGCGGGGCTAAAGAGACCCAGTACTTC. The full variable domain, with the rest looked up from reference TRBV30 and TRBJ2-5, is SQTIHQWPATLVQPVGSPLSLECTVEGTSNPNLYWYRQAAGRGLQLLFYSVGIGQISSEVPQNLSASRPQDRQFILSSKKLLLSDSGFYLCAWSGAKETQYFGPGTRLLVL.

This clone has more than one count but fewer than ten. The chain is built from TRBV15 and TRBJ2-4, with D maybe TRBD1 (5 bases). Germline V gene lookup returns CDR1 LNHNV and CDR2 YYDKDF (reference sequence). The CDR3 runs 17 residues. The V gene lost 0 bases and the J gene lost 9 bases, with 21 bases spanning the gap. CDR3 loop: CATSRDRSASGQGIQYF. CDR3 nucleotides: TGTGCCACCAGCAGAGATCGGAGTGCGTCCGGCCAGGGCATTCAGTACTTC.

The rearrangement joins TRBV30 to TRBJ2-3; no firm D call. With 3 bases removed from V and 2 bases from J, the gap between germline ends came to 6 bases. The CDR3 consists of 12 residues. Germline V gene lookup returns CDR1 GTSNPN and CDR2 SVGIG (reference sequence). The CDR3 spells CAWSPPTDTQYF. In DNA, the CDR3 is TGTGCCTGGAGCCCCCCCACAGATACGCAGTATTTT.

This clone was seen ten or more times. This sequence joins TRBV11-3 and TRBJ2-3; 15 bases map to TRBD2. J was trimmed by 2 bases and V by 5 bases; bases with no gene match: 8. Germline CDR1 SGHNT, CDR2 YENEEA. CDR3 size: 18 residues. CDR3 DNA: TGTGCCAGCAGCACGGGACTAGCGGGGGGATCCTTCACAGATACGCAGTATTTT. The encoded protein is CASSTGLAGGSFTDTQYF.

This clone was seen only a few times. The chain combines TRBV30 with TRBJ2-2; no clear D gene. Per germline, CDR1 GTSNPN and CDR2 SVGIG (reference sequence). V lost 0 bases to trimming and J lost 8 bases, with 10 bases between them. The CDR3 loop spans 13 amino acids. CDR3 sequence: CAWSVPLTGELFF. CDR3 DNA sequence: TGTGCCTGGAGTGTACCTTTGACTGGGGAGCTGTTTTTT.

V is TRBV6-8 and J is TRBJ1-2; unclear D gene. The CDR3 has 13 residues. Germline V gene sequence: CDR1 MNHGY, CDR2 SAAAGT. V was cut by 6 bases and J by 6 bases, with 14 bases left in between. The CDR3 here is CASRPFGSDGYTF. The CDR3 DNA reads TGTGCCAGCAGACCTTTCGGGTCAGATGGCTACACCTTC.

V and J are TRBV19 and TRBJ2-2; 8 bases align to TRBD2. CDR3 size: 16 residues. Per the germline V gene, CDR1 is LNHDA and CDR2 is SQIVND (reference sequence). Trimming removed 7 bases from V and 4 bases from J; junction bases left unmatched: 11. In DNA form, the CDR3 reads TGTGCCAGTATTCCACAAGCGGGGGCTCTCACCGGGGAGCTGTTTTTT. Protein sequence: CASIPQAGALTGELFF.

This clone was picked up a small number of times. The chain has TRBV30 and TRBJ2-1; a possible D gene is TRBD2 (5 bases). V shed 0 bases and J shed 7 bases, with 16 bases lying between them. The V gene's germline CDR1 is GTSNPN and CDR2 SVGIG (reference sequence). The CDR3 consists of 15 residues. The CDR3 loop reads CAWSVYNGVRNEQFF. CDR3 DNA: TGTGCCTGGAGTGTATATAACGGGGTTCGGAATGAGCAGTTCTTC.

This clone turned up a few times. The chain has TRBV9 and TRBJ2-7; 7 bases line up with TRBD2. This CDR3 region has 12 residues. V trimming: 4 bases; J trimming: 8 bases; junction bases outside the gene matches: 6. Looked up from germline, CDR1 is SGDLS and CDR2 is YYNGEE. CDR3 sequence: CASSLGRVKQYF. CDR3 coding DNA: TGTGCCAGCAGCTTAGGGAGGGTAAAGCAGTACTTC. The variable domain in full, completed from reference TRBV9 and TRBJ2-7, reads DSGVTQTPKHLITATGQRVTLRCSPRSGDLSVYWYQQSLDQGLQFLIQYYNGEERAKGNILERFSAQQFPDLHSELNLSSLELGDSALYFCASSLGRVKQYFGPGTRLTVT.